The rows below give T cell receptor beta chains drawn from one sample of a study of T-cell reconstitution after alpha-beta-depleted transplantation in children. TCRdb re-called the PCR reads with MiXCR, one entry per CDR3 protein. This table holds 250,000 to 300,000 distinct CDR3 sequences, around 9.6% found once. The sample here was PBMCs from the stem cell graft donor, taken from the stem cell graft. These receptor sequences come from a human donor who donated a stem cell graft to a child with SCID. Both conserved end residues are part of each CDR3. The order of the fields is D gene, clone size, V gene, J gene, CDR3 protein, CDR3 DNA. The D gene is left open where the match is weak. Not every row has a clone size; where given, it reads once, few, many or a size class.

-	-	TRBV27	TRBJ1-6	CASRGGGTSGNSPLHF	TGTGCCAGCAGAGGGGGGGGGACGTCGGGTAATTCACCCCTCCACTTT
TRBD1	once	TRBV20-1	TRBJ2-7	CSANDWTGAYEQYF	TGCAGTGCTAACGATTGGACAGGGGCGTACGAGCAGTACTTC
-	-	TRBV5-6	TRBJ1-4	CASSLARRTITNEKLFF	TGTGCCAGCAGCTTGGCGAGACGGACCATAACTAATGAAAAACTGTTTTTT
-	-	TRBV5-1	TRBJ2-7	CASKAGATYEQYF	TGCGCCAGCAAGGCAGGTGCAACCTACGAGCAGTACTTC
-	-	TRBV12-3/TRBV12-4	TRBJ2-5	CASSQGKVTQYF	TGTGCCAGCAGCCAAGGGAAGGTGACCCAGTACTTC
-	-	TRBV15	TRBJ2-7	CATSSPGTSYEQYF	TGTGCCACCAGCTCACCCGGGACTTCCTACGAGCAGTACTTC
-	-	TRBV18	TRBJ2-2	CASSPRQDTGELFF	TGTGCCAGCTCACCACGACAGGACACCGGGGAGCTGTTTTTT
TRBD1	many	TRBV29-1	TRBJ1-2	CCLRDRDYGYTF	TGTTGTCTCCGGGACAGGGATTATGGCTACACCTTC
-	few	TRBV12-3/TRBV12-4	TRBJ1-2	CASSSTGPQGYTF	TGTGCCAGCAGTTCGACAGGCCCCCAAGGGTACACCTTC
TRBD1	few	TRBV12-5	TRBJ1-2	CASVNPGQGVVGYGYTF	TGTGCTAGTGTTAATCCGGGACAGGGGGTCGTTGGATATGGCTACACCTTC
TRBD2	-	TRBV3-1	TRBJ2-7	CASSQSSSGGYEQYF	TGTGCCAGCAGCCAAAGTTCTAGCGGGGGTTACGAGCAGTACTTC
TRBD2	many	TRBV11-2	TRBJ2-5	CASSPGTSGGLSQETQYF	TGTGCCAGCAGCCCCGGGACTAGCGGGGGGTTAAGCCAAGAGACCCAGTACTTC
TRBD2	many	TRBV10-3	TRBJ2-7	CATVGGGGNYEQYF	TGTGCCACGGTTGGAGGCGGGGGTAATTACGAGCAGTACTTC
-	once	TRBV19	TRBJ2-2	CASSIGRGNTGELFF	TGTGCCAGTAGTATCGGCAGGGGGAACACCGGGGAGCTGTTTTTT
-	many	TRBV5-8	TRBJ2-1	CASIFGFSEQFF	TGTGCCAGCATCTTTGGGTTCTCCGAGCAGTTCTTC